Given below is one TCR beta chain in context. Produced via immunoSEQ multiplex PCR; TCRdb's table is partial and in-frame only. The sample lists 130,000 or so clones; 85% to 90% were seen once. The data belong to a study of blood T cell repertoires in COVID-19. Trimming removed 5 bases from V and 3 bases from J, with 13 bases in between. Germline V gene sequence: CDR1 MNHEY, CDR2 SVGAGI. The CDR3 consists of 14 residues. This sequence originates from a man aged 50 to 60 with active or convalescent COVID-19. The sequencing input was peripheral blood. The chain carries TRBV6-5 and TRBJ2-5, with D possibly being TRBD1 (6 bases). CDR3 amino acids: CASSRRDTEETQYF. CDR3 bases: TGTGCCAGCAGTCGCCGGGACACAGAAGAGACCCAGTACTTC.